A selection of T cell receptor beta chains follows, all from one sample in a study of immune cell composition in non-small cell lung cancer. Assay: immunoSEQ multiplex PCR; the TCRdb copy retains only in-frame clones and omits some. The sample yields more than 3,000 clones, more than 70% seen once. Material: lung tumor tissue. The receptors shown here come from a human donor with non-small cell lung cancer. CDR3s include the opening cysteine and the closing phenylalanine or tryptophan. D genes are given only for firm matches. Clone size is not always given. Where it is, it says once, few, many or a class for expanded clones.

v_gene,d_gene,j_gene,abundance,CDR3aa,CDR3nt
TRBV19,TRBD1,TRBJ1-3,.,CASSILGQGKNTIYF,TGTGCCAGTAGTATTCTGGGACAGGGCAAAAACACCATATATTTT
TRBV2,.,TRBJ2-5,.,CASSEQISQETQYF,TGTGCCAGCAGTGAACAGATATCTCAAGAGACCCAGTACTTC
TRBV7-8,TRBD2,TRBJ2-3,.,CASSPFGTSGVGDTQYF,TGTGCCAGCAGCCCATTCGGGACTAGCGGGGTTGGAGATACGCAGTATTTT
TRBV5-5,TRBD2,TRBJ2-1,.,CASRSLAGGPNEQFF,TGTGCCAGCAGAAGTCTGGCGGGAGGGCCAAATGAGCAGTTCTTC
TRBV5-6,.,TRBJ1-1,.,CASSLETGSPYTEAFF,TGTGCCAGCAGCTTGGAAACGGGAAGCCCATACACTGAAGCTTTCTTT
TRBV5-1,TRBD2,TRBJ2-3,few,CASSLEAGGALGTQYF,TGCGCCAGCAGCTTAGAAGCGGGAGGGGCCCTAGGCACGCAGTATTTT
TRBV5-1,TRBD1,TRBJ2-5,.,CASRGTGRETQYF,TGCGCCAGCAGAGGGACAGGGCGAGAGACCCAGTACTTC
TRBV5-4,.,TRBJ1-6,once,CASSLVQQGSPLHF,TGTGCCAGCAGCTTGGTACAGCAGGGTTCACCCCTCCACTTT
TRBV30,.,TRBJ1-3,.,CAWGQYSGNTIYF,TGTGCCTGGGGACAGTACTCTGGAAACACCATATATTTT
TRBV10-2,.,TRBJ2-7,.,CASNLDWFSYEQYF,TGCGCCAGCAATCTAGACTGGTTCTCCTACGAGCAGTACTTC
TRBV21-1,.,TRBJ1-1,.,CASSREQGAVNTEAFF,TGTGCCAGCAGCAGGGAACAGGGGGCTGTGAACACTGAAGCTTTCTTT
TRBV6-1,.,TRBJ2-3,.,CASSLAQGDTQYF,TGTGCCAGCAGCTTAGCGCAGGGGGATACGCAGTATTTT
TRBV2,.,TRBJ1-1,.,CASSDGRGGDTEAFF,TGTGCCAGCAGTGACGGAAGGGGAGGGGACACTGAAGCTTTCTTT
TRBV11-1,.,TRBJ1-1,.,CASSRDRREAFF,TGTGCCAGCAGCCGAGACAGGCGTGAAGCTTTCTTT
TRBV10-1,TRBD1,TRBJ1-1,.,CASSEQGASEAFF,TGCGCCAGCAGTGAACAGGGGGCGTCTGAAGCTTTCTTT
TRBV6-5,TRBD1,TRBJ2-4,few,CASSTQGDIQYF,TGTGCCAGCAGCACGCAGGGGGACATTCAGTACTTC
TRBV29-1,.,TRBJ1-1,.,CSVGRADTEAFF,TGCAGCGTGGGCAGGGCCGACACTGAAGCTTTCTTT
TRBV7-6,TRBD1,TRBJ2-1,.,CASSKNVAGGPNEQFF,TGTGCCAGCAGCAAAAATGTGGCAGGGGGCCCTAATGAGCAGTTCTTC
TRBV6-1,.,TRBJ1-1,.,CASNPLRAEAFF,TGTGCCAGCAATCCTCTCAGGGCTGAAGCTTTCTTT
TRBV18,TRBD1,TRBJ1-1,.,CASSPSTGAGTEAFF,TGTGCCAGCTCACCGTCGACAGGGGCCGGCACTGAAGCTTTCTTT
TRBV5-6,.,TRBJ2-7,.,CASSLGRRTYEQYF,TGTGCCAGCAGCTTGGGCCGGCGGACCTACGAGCAGTACTTC
TRBV19,TRBD1,TRBJ2-5,.,CATIGQGDWTQYF,TGTGCCACCATAGGACAGGGGGATTGGACCCAGTACTTC
TRBV13,.,TRBJ2-3,.,CASSPNRVGGTDTQYF,TGTGCCAGCAGCCCCAACAGGGTCGGAGGCACAGATACGCAGTATTTT
TRBV18,.,TRBJ1-1,.,CASSPMANTEAFF,TGTGCCAGCTCACCAATGGCTAACACTGAAGCTTTCTTT
TRBV11-3,TRBD2,TRBJ2-2,.,CASSQEGRGNTGELFF,TGTGCCAGCAGCCAAGAAGGGAGGGGCAACACCGGGGAGCTGTTTTTT
TRBV11-2,.,TRBJ2-2,.,CASSLVGGGTGELFF,TGTGCCAGCAGCTTAGTAGGAGGCGGCACCGGGGAGCTGTTTTTT
TRBV4-1,.,TRBJ2-6,.,CASSPTPRDSGANVLIF,TGCGCCAGCAGCCCGACCCCCAGGGACTCTGGGGCCAACGTCCTGATTTTC
TRBV6-5,.,TRBJ1-5,.,CASRPQGNSNQPQHF,TGTGCCAGCAGGCCACAGGGAAATAGCAATCAGCCCCAGCATTTT
TRBV6-6,TRBD1,TRBJ2-7,.,CASSNGQGSYEQYF,TGTGCCAGCAGTAATGGACAGGGATCCTACGAGCAGTACTTC
TRBV5-1,TRBD1,TRBJ2-2,.,CASSTGQGITGELFF,TGCGCCAGCAGCACAGGACAGGGGATCACCGGGGAGCTGTTTTTT
TRBV27,TRBD2,TRBJ2-3,.,CASSLGTSGGSTDTQYF,TGTGCCAGCAGTTTGGGGACTAGCGGGGGAAGCACAGATACGCAGTATTTT
TRBV25-1,TRBD1,TRBJ2-3,once,CASTPPDREDTQYF,TGTGCCAGCACCCCACCGGACAGGGAAGATACGCAGTATTTT
TRBV7-2,TRBD2,TRBJ2-2,.,CASSFAGGGGSYGGELFF,TGTGCCAGCAGCTTTGCGGGGGGGGGAGGCAGCTACGGCGGGGAGCTGTTTTTT
TRBV19,.,TRBJ1-2,.,CASSIDIDSTASGYTF,TGTGCCAGTAGTATAGATATTGACAGCACGGCGAGTGGCTACACCTTC
TRBV9,.,TRBJ2-6,.,CASSVDLAGANVLTF,TGTGCCAGCAGCGTAGACTTAGCTGGGGCCAACGTCCTGACTTTC
TRBV4-1,.,TRBJ1-6,once,CASSPDSDSSYNSPLHF,TGCGCCAGCAGCCCCGATTCGGACAGCTCCTATAATTCACCCCTCCACTTT
TRBV15,.,TRBJ2-3,.,CATSSIWDKNTDTQYF,TGTGCCACCAGCAGCATTTGGGACAAAAACACAGATACGCAGTATTTT
TRBV5-4,TRBD1,TRBJ2-6,few,CASRTTGSGANVLTF,TGTGCCAGCAGGACGACAGGGTCTGGGGCCAACGTCCTGACTTTC
TRBV15,.,TRBJ1-6,.,CATSHSGGGQYNSPLHF,TGTGCCACCAGCCACTCGGGGGGGGGCCAGTATAATTCACCCCTCCACTTT